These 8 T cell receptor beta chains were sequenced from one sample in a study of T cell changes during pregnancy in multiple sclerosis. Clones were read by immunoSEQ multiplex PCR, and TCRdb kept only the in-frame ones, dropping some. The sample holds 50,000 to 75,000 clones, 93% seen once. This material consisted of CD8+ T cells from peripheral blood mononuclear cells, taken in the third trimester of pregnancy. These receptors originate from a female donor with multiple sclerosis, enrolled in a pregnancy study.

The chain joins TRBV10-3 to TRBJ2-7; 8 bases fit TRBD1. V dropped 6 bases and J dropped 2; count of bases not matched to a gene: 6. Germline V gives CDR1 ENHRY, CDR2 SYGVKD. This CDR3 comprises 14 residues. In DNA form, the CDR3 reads TGTGCCATCAGGGACTCGGACAGGGCCTACGAGCAGTACTTC. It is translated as CAIRDSDRAYEQYF.

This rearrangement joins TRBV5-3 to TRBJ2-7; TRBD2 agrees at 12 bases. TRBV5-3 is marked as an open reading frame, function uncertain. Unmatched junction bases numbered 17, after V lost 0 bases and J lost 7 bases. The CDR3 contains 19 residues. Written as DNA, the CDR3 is TGTGCCAGAAGCTTGGCCCAAAGAGGACTAGCGGGACCTCGGGGTGAGCAGTACTTC. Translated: CARSLAQRGLAGPRGEQYF.

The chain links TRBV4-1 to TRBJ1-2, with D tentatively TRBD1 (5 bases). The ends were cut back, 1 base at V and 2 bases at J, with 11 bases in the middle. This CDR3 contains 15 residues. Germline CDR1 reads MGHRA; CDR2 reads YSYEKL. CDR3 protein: CASSQVAGSNYGYTF. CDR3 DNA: TGCGCCAGCAGCCAAGTCGCAGGGTCAAACTATGGCTACACCTTC.

CDR3 sequence reads: CASSLGTSVTEQYF. The CDR3 DNA is TGTGCCAGCAGTTTGGGGACTAGTGTTACCGAGCAGTACTTC. This chain uses TRBV27 with TRBJ2-7; 8 nucleotides align to TRBD2. CDR1 is MNHEY and CDR2 is SMNVEV in the germline V gene (reference sequence). This CDR3 has 14 residues. Trimming took 3 bases from V and 6 from J; bases not matched to a gene: 7.

The CDR3, as DNA: TGTGCCAGTAGTATATCTGACTATAGCAATCAGCCCCAGCATTTT. It codes for CASSISDYSNQPQHF. This rearrangement joins TRBV19 to TRBJ1-5; D unresolved. V was clipped by 2 bases and J by 0 bases, with 8 bases between them. Looked up from germline, CDR1 is LNHDA and CDR2 is SQIVND (reference sequence). This CDR3 is 15 amino acids long.

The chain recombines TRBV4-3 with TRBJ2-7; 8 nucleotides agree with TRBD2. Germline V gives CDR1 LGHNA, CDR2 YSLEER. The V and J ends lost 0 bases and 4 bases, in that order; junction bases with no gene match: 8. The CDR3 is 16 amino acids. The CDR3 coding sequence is TGCGCCAGCAGCCAAGATCGCAGCGGGAGCCTTTACGAGCAGTACTTC. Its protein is CASSQDRSGSLYEQYF.

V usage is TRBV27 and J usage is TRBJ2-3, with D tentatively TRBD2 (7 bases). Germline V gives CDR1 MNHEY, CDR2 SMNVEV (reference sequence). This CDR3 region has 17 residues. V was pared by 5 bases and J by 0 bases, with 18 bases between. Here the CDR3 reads CASSPEGGETSTDTQYF. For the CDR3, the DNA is TGTGCCAGCAGTCCGGAGGGGGGGGAGACTAGCACAGATACGCAGTATTTT.

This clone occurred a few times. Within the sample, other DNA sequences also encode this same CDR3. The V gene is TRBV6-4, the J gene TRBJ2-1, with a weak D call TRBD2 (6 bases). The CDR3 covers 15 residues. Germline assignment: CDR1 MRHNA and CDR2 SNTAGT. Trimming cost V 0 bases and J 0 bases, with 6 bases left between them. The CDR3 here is CASSDSSGSYNEQFF. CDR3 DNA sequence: TGTGCCAGCAGTGACTCTAGCGGCTCCTACAATGAGCAGTTCTTC.